The T cell receptor (beta chain) under discussion was sequenced for a study of T-cell reconstitution after alpha-beta-depleted transplantation in children. Study-wide results and caveats: The high TCRbeta diversity at day 60 in some patients came from surviving recipient T cells and thymic progenitors. Counts and diversity of T cells one year after transplant came mostly from newly produced T cells. Reportedly, roughly two months post-transplant, alpha-beta T cells arose from several hundred expanded graft clones.

Construction of the TCRbeta library involved unique molecular identifiers. TCRdb passed the PCR reads through MiXCR, listing each CDR3 protein once. The sample holds over 45,000 distinct CDR3 sequences, nearly 9.5% seen once. As to this clonotype: Its antigen is still unknown.

Sequences were derived from PBMCs, mostly from graft donor cells, sampled 60 days after TCRalphabeta/CD19-depleted stem cell transplant. The sequence came from a male patient aged 2 to 9 who had a stem cell transplant for chronic granulomatous disease, so the T cells may come from the graft donor.

The CDR3 DNA sequence: TGTGCCAGCAGCCGACAGGGGGAGAGGCCCCAGCATTTT. Translating gives CASSRQGERPQHF. V usage is TRBV12-3 or TRBV12-4 and J usage is TRBJ1-5; the match to TRBD1 covers 9 bases. This CDR3 is built from 13 residues. J lost 9 bases, V lost 6 bases, and 6 bases had no gene match.